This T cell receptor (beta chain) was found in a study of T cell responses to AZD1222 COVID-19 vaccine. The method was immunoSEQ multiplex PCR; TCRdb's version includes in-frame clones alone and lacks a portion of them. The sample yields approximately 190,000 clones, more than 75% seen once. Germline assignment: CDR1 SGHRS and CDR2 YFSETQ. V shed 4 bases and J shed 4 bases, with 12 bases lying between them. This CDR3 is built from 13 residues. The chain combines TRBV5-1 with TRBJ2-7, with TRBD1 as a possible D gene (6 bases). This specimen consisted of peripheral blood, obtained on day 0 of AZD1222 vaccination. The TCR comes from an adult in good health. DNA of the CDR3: TGCGCCAGCAGCCCCAGGGGAAGTTACGAGCAGTACTTC. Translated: CASSPRGSYEQYF.